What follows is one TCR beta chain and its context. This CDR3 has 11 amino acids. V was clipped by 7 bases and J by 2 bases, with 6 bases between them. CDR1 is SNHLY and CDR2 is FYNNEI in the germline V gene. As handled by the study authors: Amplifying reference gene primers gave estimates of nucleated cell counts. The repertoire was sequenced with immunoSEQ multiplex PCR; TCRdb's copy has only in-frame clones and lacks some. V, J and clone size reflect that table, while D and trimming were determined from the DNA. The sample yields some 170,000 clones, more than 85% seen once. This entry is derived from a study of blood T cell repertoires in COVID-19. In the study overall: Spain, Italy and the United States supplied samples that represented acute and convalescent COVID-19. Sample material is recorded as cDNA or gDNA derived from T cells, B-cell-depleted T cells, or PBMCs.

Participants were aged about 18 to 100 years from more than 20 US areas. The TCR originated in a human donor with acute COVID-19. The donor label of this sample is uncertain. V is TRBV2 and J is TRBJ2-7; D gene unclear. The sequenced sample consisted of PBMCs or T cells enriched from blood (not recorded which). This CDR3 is CASTVTYEQYF. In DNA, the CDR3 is TGTGCCAGCACAGTCACCTACGAGCAGTACTTC.